This passage covers 29 T cell receptor beta chains from one sample sequenced in a study of blood T cell repertoires in COVID-19. Assay used: immunoSEQ multiplex PCR; TCRdb lists only in-frame clones, some missing. The sample has around 200,000 clones; 80% to 90% are singletons. The sequencing input was peripheral blood. These receptor sequences come from a woman aged 18-30 years who had recovered from COVID-19.

The chain joins TRBV19 to TRBJ2-7; tentatively, D is TRBD1 (6 bases). This CDR3 comprises 14 residues. Germline V gives CDR1 LNHDA, CDR2 SQIVND (reference sequence). Trimming took 2 bases from V and 3 from J, leaving 11 bases between them. CDR3 sequence (DNA): TGTGCCAGTAGTATATCCACAGGGCACTACGAGCAGTACTTC. Its protein product is CASSISTGHYEQYF.

This chain links TRBV6-2 or TRBV6-3 with TRBJ2-3; the D gene is possibly TRBD2 (6 bases). The V gene lost 2 bases and the J gene lost 6 bases, with 12 bases spanning the gap. The germline CDR1 and CDR2 sequences are MNHEY and SVGEGT. The CDR3 runs 14 residues. The CDR3 spells CASSYGTLEDTQYF. The CDR3 region has the DNA TGTGCCAGCAGTTACGGGACTCTCGAGGATACGCAGTATTTT.

The chain is built from TRBV5-4 and TRBJ1-1; TRBD1 aligns across 11 bases. V lost 4 bases to trimming and J lost 7 bases; unmatched junction nucleotides: 12. Germline loops: CDR1 SGHNT, CDR2 YYREEE (reference sequence). This CDR3 spans 16 amino acids. The CDR3 DNA follows: TGTGCCAGCAGCGCCCGGGACAGGGGGAAAGAAGATGAAGCTTTCTTT. Translating gives CASSARDRGKEDEAFF. Full variable domain (remainder filled in from reference TRBV5-4 and TRBJ1-1): ETGVTQSPTHLIKTRGQQVTLRCSSQSGHNTVSWYQQALGQGPQFIFQYYREEENGRGNFPPRFSGLQFPNYSSELNVNALELDDSALYLCASSARDRGKEDEAFFGQGTRLTVV.

The V gene is TRBV14, the J gene TRBJ2-7; 7 bases are shared with TRBD1. V lost 0 bases, J lost 2 bases, and 7 bases stayed unmatched. Germline CDR1 and CDR2: SGHDN and FVKESK. The CDR3 loop spans 16 amino acids. The CDR3 DNA is TGTGCCAGCAGCCAAGATTTTGGGACAGTAACCTACGAGCAGTACTTC. Its translation is CASSQDFGTVTYEQYF. Full variable domain (outside the CDR3, taken from reference TRBV14 and TRBJ2-7): EAGVTQFPSHSVIEKGQTVTLRCDPISGHDNLYWYRRVMGKEIKFLLHFVKESKQDESGMPNNRFLAERTGGTYSTLKVQPAELEDSGVYFCASSQDFGTVTYEQYFGPGTRLTVT.

This clone appeared a few times. The chain is built from TRBV4-1 and TRBJ1-2; TRBD1 aligns across 9 bases. Germline values: CDR1 MGHRA, CDR2 YSYEKL. The V segment lost 6 bases and the J segment 3 bases; nucleotides outside the gene matches: 8. The CDR3 extends over 15 amino acids. CDR3: CASRRPGQGDYGYTF. The CDR3 DNA follows: TGCGCCAGCAGACGACCGGGACAGGGTGACTATGGCTACACCTTC.

J is TRBJ2-2 and V is TRBV18; D unclear. This CDR3 has 15 amino acids. Trimming stripped 1 base from V and 0 bases from J, with 6 bases between. In germline, CDR1 is KGHSH, CDR2 LQKENI. CDR3 protein: CASSPLATNTGELFF. CDR3 bases: TGTGCCAGCTCACCACTAGCCACGAACACCGGGGAGCTGTTTTTT.

The chain joins TRBV11-2 to TRBJ2-3, with 13 bases identical to TRBD2. Germline CDR1 reads SGHAT; CDR2 reads FQNNGV. The V and J ends lost 3 bases and 4 bases, in that order; junction bases with no gene match: 4. This CDR3 has 16 residues. The CDR3 reads CASSFTSGRAADTQYF. The CDR3 DNA follows: TGTGCCAGCAGCTTTACTAGCGGGAGGGCCGCAGATACGCAGTATTTT.

The CDR3 here is CASSERRGALGNQPQHF. The DNA of the CDR3 is TGTGCCAGCAGTGAACGACGGGGGGCGCTGGGTAATCAGCCCCAGCATTTT. The gene calls are TRBV6-1 and TRBJ1-5; possible D gene TRBD1, 6 bases. The germline CDR1 and CDR2 sequences are MNHNS and SASEGT. Between the trimmed V and J ends, which lost 2 bases and 4 bases, there was a span of 18 bases. This CDR3 comprises 17 residues.

This clone was detected only a few times. This chain joins TRBV11-2 and TRBJ2-7; a possible D gene is TRBD2 (6 bases). V was shortened by 3 bases and J by 0 bases, with 9 bases between the two germline ends. The CDR3 has 14 residues. From germline, CDR1 is SGHAT and CDR2 FQNNGV. In nucleotides, the CDR3 is TGTGCCAGCAGCTTTCCGGGACTCTCCTACGAGCAGTACTTC. Its protein is CASSFPGLSYEQYF.

The chain combines TRBV2 with TRBJ1-5; 10 bases are a match to TRBD1. The germline CDR1 and CDR2 sequences are SNHLY and FYNNEI. This CDR3 is built from 15 residues. V trimming: 6 bases; J trimming: 6 bases; junction bases outside the gene matches: 8. CDR3 DNA: TGTGCCAGCAGCGAGACAGGGGGCGGCGGTCAGCCCCAGCATTTT. This translates into CASSETGGGGQPQHF.

The genes are TRBV7-9 and TRBJ2-7, with D uncertain. Germline V gene data show CDR1 as SEHNR and CDR2 as FQNEAQ (reference sequence). The CDR3 length is 15 residues. The V gene lost 4 bases and the J gene lost 3 bases, with 16 bases spanning the gap. CDR3 sequence: CASSSTLHGGYEQYF. The CDR3, as DNA: TGTGCCAGCAGCTCCACCTTACACGGCGGCTACGAGCAGTACTTC.

The rearrangement joins TRBV9 to TRBJ1-2; D gene ambiguous. The CDR3 consists of 11 residues. The germline V and J ends were trimmed by 4 bases and 8 bases, with 9 bases remaining between them. The germline gives CDR1 SGDLS, CDR2 YYNGEE. The CDR3 sequence is CASSPREGYTF. The CDR3 nucleotides read TGTGCCAGCAGCCCTCGGGAGGGCTACACCTTC.

This sequence joins TRBV27 and TRBJ1-2; D might be TRBD1 (6 bases). This CDR3 spans 13 amino acids. The V end was cut by 9 bases, the J end by 8 bases, with 19 bases between. Germline assignment: CDR1 MNHEY and CDR2 SMNVEV (reference sequence). The CDR3, as DNA: TGTGCCAGTGGGGGACCGCTAAGGGGGGGCTACACCTTC. Amino acids: CASGGPLRGGYTF.

V gene TRBV7-8 combines with J gene TRBJ2-7; tentative D call: TRBD1 (6 bases). The CDR3 length is 15 residues. V lost 1 base and J lost 3, with 13 bases in between. CDR1 SGHVS and CDR2 FQNEAQ come from the germline V gene. The chain's CDR3 is CASSLGDISFYEQYV. Here the CDR3 DNA reads TGTGCCAGCAGCTTAGGGGACATTTCATTCTACGAGCAGTACGTC.

This rearrangement joins TRBV6-1 to TRBJ1-5; 7 positions agree with TRBD1. J was trimmed by 3 bases and V by 5 bases; bases with no gene match: 4. The CDR3 contains 14 residues. Germline CDR1 is MNHNS and CDR2 is SASEGT. As DNA, the CDR3 is TGTGCCAGCAGTCAAGGACAGGACAATCAGCCCCAGCATTTT. Residues: CASSQGQDNQPQHF.

The CDR3 sequence is CASRGLADSGANVLTF. CDR3 nucleotides: TGTGCCAGCAGGGGACTAGCGGACTCTGGGGCCAACGTCCTGACTTTC. The J gene is TRBJ2-6, the V gene TRBV2; 11 nucleotides match TRBD2. The CDR3 extends over 16 amino acids. V trimming: 6 bases; J trimming: 0 bases; junction bases outside the gene matches: 1. The germline V gene has CDR1 SNHLY and CDR2 FYNNEI.

V is TRBV11-2 and J is TRBJ2-1, with TRBD2 identical over 8 bases. The length of the CDR3 is 16 residues. After removal of 5 bases from V and 7 bases from J, the junction contained 13 bases not matched to a gene. Germline-derived CDR1 and CDR2 are SGHAT and FQNNGV. This CDR3 reads CASSPGLAWGVNEQFF. CDR3 in DNA: TGTGCCAGCAGCCCTGGACTAGCCTGGGGCGTGAATGAGCAGTTCTTC.

As to this clone: The junction differs from germline at one of its ends, possibly a read error. The chain has TRBV20-1 and TRBJ2-5; D might be TRBD2 (6 bases). The length of the CDR3 is 12 residues. Per germline, CDR1 DFQATT and CDR2 SNEGSKA (reference sequence). CDR3 nucleotide sequence: TGCAGTCCTAGTCAGAGCGGGGAGACCCAGTACTTC. Encoded protein: CSPSQSGETQYF.

V usage is TRBV12-3 or TRBV12-4 and J usage is TRBJ1-5, with D hard to call. The CDR3 is 13 residues long. Trimming cost V 3 bases and J 8 bases, with 11 bases left between them. In DNA form, the CDR3 reads TGTGCCAGCAGTTTTAATAACGAGGAGCCCCAGCATTTT. It specifies CASSFNNEEPQHF.

The gene calls are TRBV27 and TRBJ1-2; 7 bases fit TRBD1. CDR1 and CDR2 from the germline V gene are MNHEY and SMNVEV (reference sequence). This CDR3 has 13 amino acids. V was pared by 3 bases and J by 6 bases, with 4 bases of the junction left unmatched. The CDR3, as DNA: TGTGCCAGCAGTTTCGGACAGGAAAATGGCTACACCTTC. It encodes CASSFGQENGYTF.

The CDR3 nucleotides read TGTGCCAGCAGCACCGGGGGGTCAGGGGGCCGTCAGCCCCAGCATTTT. It codes for CASSTGGSGGRQPQHF. The chain carries TRBV27 and TRBJ1-5; 8 nucleotides match TRBD1. V lost 6 bases, J lost 6 bases, and 13 bases stayed unmatched. The CDR3 is 16 residues long. The V gene's germline CDR1 is MNHEY and CDR2 SMNVEV (reference sequence).

The chain couples TRBV19 to TRBJ2-1; D may be TRBD2 (6 bases). CDR1 LNHDA and CDR2 SQIVND come from the germline V gene (reference sequence). The ends were cut back, 3 bases at V and 5 bases at J, with 8 bases in the middle. This CDR3 is built from 13 residues. The CDR3 region has the DNA TGTGCCAGTAGTATTACGGGGGACAATGAGCAGTTCTTC. This codes for CASSITGDNEQFF. Supplemented by reference TRBV19 and TRBJ2-1, the full variable domain reads DGGITQSPKYLFRKEGQNVTLSCEQNLNHDAMYWYRQDPGQGLRLIYYSQIVNDFQKGDIAEGYSVSREKKESFPLTVTSAQKNPTAFYLCASSITGDNEQFFGPGTRLTVL.

This clone was seen only a few times. The V gene is TRBV5-1, the J gene TRBJ2-1; 9 positions match TRBD2. The V and J ends lost 3 bases and 7 bases, in that order; junction bases with no gene match: 8. Per the germline V gene, CDR1 is SGHRS and CDR2 is YFSETQ. The CDR3 runs to 15 residues. CDR3 protein: CASSSLAGISNEQFF. The CDR3 DNA reads as TGCGCCAGCAGCTCCCTAGCGGGGATCTCAAATGAGCAGTTCTTC.

V is TRBV5-6 and J is TRBJ2-7; 7 bases line up with TRBD2. This CDR3 comprises 16 residues. Per germline, CDR1 SGHDT and CDR2 YYEEEE. J lost 4 bases, V lost 3 bases, and 13 bases had no gene match. This CDR3 is CASSYGRWGNSYEQYF. The CDR3 DNA reads as TGTGCCAGCAGCTACGGGAGGTGGGGAAATTCATACGAGCAGTACTTC.

This chain connects TRBV6-5 to TRBJ2-7, with TRBD2 matching 10 bases. V was pared by 6 bases and J by 0 bases, with 5 bases of the junction left unmatched. The CDR3 is made up of 15 amino acids. Germline V gives CDR1 MNHEY, CDR2 SVGAGI. The CDR3 spells CASSTSSGSSYEQYV. CDR3 nucleotide sequence: TGTGCCAGCAGCACTTCTAGCGGGAGCTCCTACGAGCAGTACGTC.

The chain combines TRBV6-2 or TRBV6-3 with TRBJ2-3; TRBD2 matches at 9 bases. This CDR3 spans 15 amino acids. With V trimmed by 4 bases and J by 6 bases, 8 bases remained unmatched. CDR1 is MNHEY, CDR2 SVGEGT, per germline. CDR3: CASSSVAGGPDTQYF. DNA for the CDR3: TGTGCCAGCAGTTCGGTTGCGGGGGGGCCGGATACGCAGTATTTT.

V and J are TRBV19 and TRBJ1-5; D gene ambiguous. V was clipped by 3 bases and J by 7 bases, with 10 bases between them. Germline V CDR1 and CDR2: LNHDA, SQIVND (reference sequence). CDR3 length equals 13 residues. CDR3 protein: CASSIRFSQPQHF. In DNA form, the CDR3 reads TGTGCCAGTAGTATCCGTTTTTCCCAGCCCCAGCATTTT. The full variable domain, in which reference TRBV19 and TRBJ1-5 provide the parts outside the CDR3, is DGGITQSPKYLFRKEGQNVTLSCEQNLNHDAMYWYRQDPGQGLRLIYYSQIVNDFQKGDIAEGYSVSREKKESFPLTVTSAQKNPTAFYLCASSIRFSQPQHFGDGTRLSIL.

V and J are TRBV6-1 and TRBJ1-1, with 7 bases matching TRBD1. Germline loops: CDR1 MNHNS, CDR2 SASEGT. V shed 2 bases, J shed 1 base, and the junction held 7 bases outside the gene matches. This CDR3 spans 16 amino acids. The CDR3 bases are TGTGCCAGCAGTGAATTAGAGGGGGCGGGGAACACTGAAGCTTTCTTT. Its translation is CASSELEGAGNTEAFF.

The chain combines TRBV6-5 with TRBJ2-7; maybe TRBD1 (6 bases). The CDR3 runs to 15 residues. Germline-derived CDR1 and CDR2 are MNHEY and SVGAGI. V dropped 2 bases and J dropped 3 bases, with 14 bases sitting between them. The CDR3 coding sequence is TGTGCCAGCAGTTACATCGCAGGGGAAGGCTACGAGCAGTACTTC. Translated, it gives CASSYIAGEGYEQYF.